Sequencing of this T cell receptor beta chain was carried out in a study of blood T cells in healthy people across ages. General study results and limits: Naive T cell percentage showed a strong correlation with TCR beta diversity.

This clonotype was detected only a few times. The antigen remains undetermined. Primers used in a second PCR of about 6 to 11 cycles were a sample-barcoded 5' primer and a J-beta primer mix. Every cDNA molecule bore a tag from a template-switch adaptor containing 12 random nucleotides. Using its own MiXCR run on the 5' RACE reads, TCRdb lists one record per CDR3 protein. The data hold approximately 1.5 million distinct CDR3 sequences, with about 32% observed a single time. The V segment lost 2 bases and the J segment 4 bases; nucleotides outside the gene matches: 2. In germline, CDR1 is DFQATT, CDR2 SNEGSKA (reference sequence). The CDR3 extends over 13 amino acids.

V is TRBV20-1 and J is TRBJ1-5, with 7 bases matching TRBD1. Sample: blood. The receptor's source is a woman aged 30 to 39 in good health. In DNA, the CDR3 is TGCAGTGCTAGATCAGGGGGGAATCAGCCCCAGCATTTT. It specifies CSARSGGNQPQHF.